Below are 2 T cell receptor beta chains sequenced from a single sample in a study of T cell responses to AZD1222 COVID-19 vaccine. The assay was immunoSEQ multiplex PCR, and TCRdb's table has in-frame clones only and misses some. The sample shows about 160,000 clones, roughly 94% of them seen only once. The sequences come from peripheral blood, collected on day 0 of MenACWY control vaccination. Every receptor here comes from an adult in good health.

This clone was recorded only once. The chain has TRBV6-5 and TRBJ1-4; D gene uncertain. In germline, CDR1 is MNHEY, CDR2 SVGAGI. The CDR3 extends over 12 amino acids. Trimming removed 8 bases from V and 4 bases from J, with 8 bases in between. CDR3 loop: CASGQLNEKLFF. The CDR3 DNA is TGTGCCAGCGGGCAGCTTAATGAAAAACTGTTTTTT.

This rearrangement joins TRBV20-1 to TRBJ1-1; 9 bases agree with TRBD1. The CDR3 consists of 11 residues. J gave up 10 bases and V 5 bases, and 5 bases lay outside the gene matches. Germline V lookup: CDR1 DFQATT, CDR2 SNEGSKA (reference sequence). The DNA of the CDR3 is TGCAGTGCTCCTGGGACAGGGACAGCTTTCTTT. Translation: CSAPGTGTAFF.